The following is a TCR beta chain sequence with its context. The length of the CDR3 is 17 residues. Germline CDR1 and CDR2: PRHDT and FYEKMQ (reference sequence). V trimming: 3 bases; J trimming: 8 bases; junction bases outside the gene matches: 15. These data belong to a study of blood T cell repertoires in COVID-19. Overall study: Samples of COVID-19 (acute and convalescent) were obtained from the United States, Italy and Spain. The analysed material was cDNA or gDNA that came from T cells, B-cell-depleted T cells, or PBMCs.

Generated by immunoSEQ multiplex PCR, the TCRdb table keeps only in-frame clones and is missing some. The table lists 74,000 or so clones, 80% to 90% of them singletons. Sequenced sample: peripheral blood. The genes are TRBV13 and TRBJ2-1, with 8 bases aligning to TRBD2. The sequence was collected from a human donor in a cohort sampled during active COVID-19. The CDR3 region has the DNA TGTGCCAGCAGCTTTTTGTCTTGGAGCGGGAGACATCATGAGCAGTTCTTC. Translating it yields CASSFLSWSGRHHEQFF.